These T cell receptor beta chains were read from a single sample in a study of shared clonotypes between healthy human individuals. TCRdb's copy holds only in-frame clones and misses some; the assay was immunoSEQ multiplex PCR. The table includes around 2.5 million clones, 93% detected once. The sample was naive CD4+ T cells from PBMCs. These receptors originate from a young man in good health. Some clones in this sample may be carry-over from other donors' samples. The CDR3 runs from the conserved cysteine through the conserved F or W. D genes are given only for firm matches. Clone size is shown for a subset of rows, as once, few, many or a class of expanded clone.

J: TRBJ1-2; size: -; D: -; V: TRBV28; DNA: TGTGCCAGCAGTTCCCCGATAACCCCTGTGGGCTACACCTTC; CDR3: CASSSPITPVGYTF
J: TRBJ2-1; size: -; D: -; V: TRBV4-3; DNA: TGCGCCAGCAGCCACACCACGGAGGCCGCAGGGACCCTAAGGGATTACAATGAGCAGTTCTTC; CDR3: CASSHTTEAAGTLRDYNEQFF
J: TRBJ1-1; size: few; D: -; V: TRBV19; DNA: TGTGCCAGTAGTATCAACAGGTTTACTGAAGCTTTCTTT; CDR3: CASSINRFTEAFF
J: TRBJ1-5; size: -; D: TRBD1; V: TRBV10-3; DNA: TGTGCCAGCGGGACAGATTTGGAACAGCCCCAGCATTTT; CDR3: CASGTDLEQPQHF
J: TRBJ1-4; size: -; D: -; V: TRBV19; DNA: TGTGCCAGTAGTACGGGACCAACTAATGAAAAACTGTTTTTT; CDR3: CASSTGPTNEKLFF
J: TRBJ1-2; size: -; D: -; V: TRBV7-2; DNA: TGTGCCAGCAGCCATGACGGACGGGGGGACTATGGCTACACCTTC; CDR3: CASSHDGRGDYGYTF
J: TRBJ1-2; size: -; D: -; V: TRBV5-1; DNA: TGCGCCAGCAGCTTGGCAGCAGGGTCGTATGGCTACACCTTC; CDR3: CASSLAAGSYGYTF
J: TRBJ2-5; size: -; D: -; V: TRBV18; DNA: TGTGCCAGCTCACCTCCCGGACTGTACCAAGAGACCCAGTACTTC; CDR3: CASSPPGLYQETQYF
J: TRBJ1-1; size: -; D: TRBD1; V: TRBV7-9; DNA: TGTGCCAGCAGCTTATCAGGGGGCACTGAAGCTTTCTTT; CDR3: CASSLSGGTEAFF
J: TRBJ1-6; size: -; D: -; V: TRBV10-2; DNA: TGCGCCAGCTTGGCGGGGAACAATTCACCCCTCCACTTT; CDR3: CASLAGNNSPLHF
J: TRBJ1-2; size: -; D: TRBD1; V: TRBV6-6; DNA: TGTGCCAGCAGGGATCCGGGACAGGGGTTAGGTGGCTACACCTTC; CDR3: CASRDPGQGLGGYTF
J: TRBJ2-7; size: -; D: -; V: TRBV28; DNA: TGTGCCAGCAGTTTACCCCACAGGGCCCCCTACGAGCAGTACTTC; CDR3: CASSLPHRAPYEQYF
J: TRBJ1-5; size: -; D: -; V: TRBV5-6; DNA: TGTGCCAGCAGCTTCAGGGGATCTGGACAGCCCCAGCATTTT; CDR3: CASSFRGSGQPQHF
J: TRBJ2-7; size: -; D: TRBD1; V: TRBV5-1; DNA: TGCGCCAGCAGCTCGACGGACAGGGGAGAGTACGAGCAGTACTTC; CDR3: CASSSTDRGEYEQYF
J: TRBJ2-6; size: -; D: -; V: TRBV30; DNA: TGTGCCTGGAGTAGAAGTGGGGCCAACGTCCTGACTTTC; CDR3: CAWSRSGANVLTF
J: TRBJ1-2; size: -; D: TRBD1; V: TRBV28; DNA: TGTGCCAGCAGTGAGACAGGGACGGTTGGAGGCTACACCTTC; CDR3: CASSETGTVGGYTF
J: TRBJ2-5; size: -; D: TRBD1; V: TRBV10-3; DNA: TGTGCCAGTGGGACAGGGAACCAAGAGACCCAGTACTTC; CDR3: CASGTGNQETQYF